A single sample gave rise to the 4 T cell receptor beta chains below, sequenced in a study of T cell responses to AZD1222 COVID-19 vaccine. Only in-frame clones appear in the TCRdb table, and some are missing; sequencing was by immunoSEQ multiplex PCR. The sample has some 96,000 clones; around nine tenths are singletons. The specimen comprised peripheral blood, sampled 28 days after the second AZD1222 dose. These receptor sequences come from an adult who received the AZD1222 COVID-19 vaccine.

The gene calls are TRBV6-5 and TRBJ1-1, with a weak D call TRBD1 (6 bases). Between the trimmed V and J ends, which lost 0 bases and 0 bases, there was a span of 11 bases. This CDR3 region has 16 residues. Germline-derived CDR1 and CDR2 are MNHEY and SVGAGI. The CDR3 loop reads CASSYSWGPMNTEAFF. The CDR3 DNA follows: TGTGCCAGCAGTTACTCTTGGGGGCCTATGAACACTGAAGCTTTCTTT.

J is TRBJ2-1 and V is TRBV30, with 14 bases aligning to TRBD2. CDR3 length: 15 amino acids. The ends lost 0 bases at V and 10 bases at J; junction bases unmatched: 5. Germline V gene sequence: CDR1 GTSNPN, CDR2 SVGIG (reference sequence). The CDR3 coding sequence is TGTGCCTGGAGTGTTGGACTAGCGGGAGGTGAGGAGCAGTTCTTC. Residues: CAWSVGLAGGEEQFF.

The gene calls are TRBV6-5 and TRBJ1-2; 9 positions agree with TRBD1. The CDR3 has 13 amino acids. Germline values: CDR1 MNHEY, CDR2 SVGAGI. Trimming took 5 bases from V and 7 from J; bases not matched to a gene: 5. In DNA form, the CDR3 reads TGTGCCAGCAGTCCGGGACAGGGTCGTGGCTACACCTTC. Its translation is CASSPGQGRGYTF.

The rearrangement links TRBV5-6 to TRBJ2-7; D gene unclear. The length of the CDR3 is 14 residues. The germline gives CDR1 SGHDT, CDR2 YYEEEE. With 5 bases removed from V and 3 bases from J, the gap between germline ends came to 15 bases. For the CDR3, the DNA is TGTGCCAGCAGTTCCCAAACCTTCAACTACGAGCAGTACTTC. Protein: CASSSQTFNYEQYF.